This is a list of T cell receptor beta chains from one sample in a study of shared clonotypes between healthy human individuals. Profiled with immunoSEQ multiplex PCR; TCRdb holds only in-frame clones, not every one. The data contain some 2,400,000 clones, around 95% of them singletons. Material: naive CD4+ T cells sorted from blood. These receptors were collected from a man aged 18 to 29 in good health. Both conserved end residues are part of each CDR3. D genes are given only for firm matches. Clone size, where shown, is once, few, many, or a class for clones that have expanded.

TRBV4-3,TRBJ2-2,NA,NA,CASSQGKGTRHTGELFF,TGCGCCAGCAGCCAAGGGAAAGGCACTAGGCACACCGGGGAGCTGTTTTTT
TRBV5-1,TRBJ2-5,TRBD1,NA,CASRLGTGGPQETQYF,TGCGCCAGCAGGCTTGGGACAGGGGGGCCCCAAGAGACCCAGTACTTC
TRBV5-1,TRBJ2-3,NA,NA,CASSFPPEDTQYF,TGCGCCAGCAGCTTCCCCCCGGAAGATACGCAGTATTTT
TRBV5-6,TRBJ1-2,NA,NA,CASSLDWGLDGYTF,TGTGCCAGCAGCTTGGACTGGGGGCTGGATGGCTACACCTTC
TRBV9,TRBJ1-6,TRBD1,NA,CASSATGVDNSPLHF,TGTGCCAGCAGCGCGACAGGGGTGGACAATTCACCCCTCCACTTT
TRBV2,TRBJ2-7,TRBD1,NA,CASRGDRSSYEQYF,TGTGCCAGCCGAGGGGACAGGTCTAGTTACGAGCAGTACTTC
TRBV7-2,TRBJ1-4,NA,NA,CASSLTTGRGEKLFF,TGTGCCAGCAGTCTCACTACGGGGAGGGGTGAAAAACTGTTTTTT
TRBV7-9,TRBJ1-5,NA,NA,CASSPSGYQPQHF,TGTGCCAGCAGCCCCTCGGGATATCAGCCCCAGCATTTT
TRBV10-2,TRBJ2-3,NA,NA,CASSGTGGTDTQYF,TGCGCCAGCAGCGGAACCGGGGGCACAGATACGCAGTATTTT
TRBV25-1,TRBJ1-5,NA,NA,CASSESGGVHQPQHF,TGTGCCAGCAGTGAATCTGGGGGAGTTCATCAGCCCCAGCATTTT
TRBV7-9,TRBJ2-7,NA,NA,CASSMGQGRPVEQYF,TGTGCCAGCAGCATGGGGCAGGGAAGACCAGTGGAGCAGTACTTC
TRBV18,TRBJ1-1,NA,NA,CASSPNFLGTEAFF,TGTGCCAGCTCACCAAACTTTTTGGGGACTGAAGCTTTCTTT
TRBV2,TRBJ1-1,NA,NA,CASIPEHLNTEAFF,TGTGCCAGCATACCGGAACACTTGAACACTGAAGCTTTCTTT
TRBV21-1,TRBJ2-1,NA,once,CASSKAWTVSPPYNEQFF,TGTGCCAGCAGCAAAGCTTGGACAGTTTCCCCCCCCTACAATGAGCAGTTCTTC
TRBV9,TRBJ1-1,NA,NA,CASSETPVNTEAFF,TGTGCCAGCAGCGAGACTCCGGTGAACACTGAAGCTTTCTTT
TRBV5-1,TRBJ2-5,NA,NA,CASSPGMSMETQYF,TGCGCCAGCAGCCCTGGGATGAGTATGGAGACCCAGTACTTC
TRBV4-1,TRBJ1-2,TRBD1,NA,CASSRGGGDNYGYTF,TGCGCCAGCAGCCGAGGAGGGGGCGATAACTATGGCTACACCTTC
TRBV6-6,TRBJ2-1,NA,NA,CASSSSLGNEQFF,TGTGCCAGCAGTTCCTCCCTTGGAAATGAGCAGTTCTTC
TRBV18,TRBJ2-3,NA,NA,CASSPSLTDTQYF,TGTGCCAGCTCACCTTCGCTGACAGATACGCAGTATTTT
TRBV18,TRBJ2-2,TRBD1,NA,CASSRGTAPTGELFF,TGTGCCAGCTCACGTGGGACAGCCCCAACCGGGGAGCTGTTTTTT
TRBV19,TRBJ1-5,NA,NA,CASSSSGNSNQPQHF,TGTGCCAGTTCCTCAAGCGGGAATAGCAATCAGCCCCAGCATTTT
TRBV19,TRBJ2-3,TRBD2,NA,CASRPGLVTDTQYF,TGTGCCAGTCGTCCGGGACTAGTAACAGATACGCAGTATTTT
TRBV6-1,TRBJ2-7,TRBD1,NA,CASIRTETGNYEQYF,TGTGCCAGCATCCGAACCGAGACAGGGAACTACGAGCAGTACTTC
TRBV10-3,TRBJ1-5,NA,once,CAIGDSSNQPQHF,TGTGCCATCGGGGATTCGAGCAATCAGCCCCAGCATTTT
TRBV2,TRBJ2-7,NA,NA,CASTMGLGGPYEQYF,TGTGCCAGCACCATGGGGCTAGGAGGCCCCTACGAGCAGTACTTC
TRBV25-1,TRBJ2-7,NA,once,CASSTPTGSEQYF,TGTGCCAGCAGTACTCCGACCGGGTCCGAGCAGTACTTC
TRBV10-3,TRBJ2-2,NA,NA,CAISETLTSGTGELFF,TGTGCCATCAGTGAGACGCTGACTAGTGGCACCGGGGAGCTGTTTTTT
TRBV5-4,TRBJ1-1,TRBD1,NA,CASSWGQGMNTEAFF,TGTGCCAGCAGCTGGGGACAGGGGATGAACACTGAAGCTTTCTTT
TRBV21-1,TRBJ2-5,NA,NA,CASSKYADGREETQYF,TGTGCCAGCAGCAAATACGCGGATGGCAGGGAGGAGACCCAGTACTTC
TRBV30,TRBJ1-2,NA,NA,CAWSPQGSGYGYTF,TGTGCCTGGAGTCCTCAGGGTTCTGGCTATGGCTACACCTTC
TRBV2,TRBJ1-5,NA,NA,CASSEDGTVLGNQPQHF,TGTGCCAGCAGTGAAGACGGGACGGTCTTGGGCAATCAGCCCCAGCATTTT
TRBV10-3,TRBJ2-3,TRBD2,NA,CAIQRERDTQYF,TGTGCCATCCAGCGGGAGCGAGATACGCAGTATTTT
TRBV5-1,TRBJ2-3,NA,NA,CASSLAQTSPTDTQYF,TGCGCCAGCAGCTTGGCCCAGACTAGTCCCACAGATACGCAGTATTTT
TRBV5-8,TRBJ1-4,NA,NA,CASRQQGGANEKLFF,TGTGCCAGCAGGCAGCAGGGAGGGGCTAATGAAAAACTGTTTTTT
TRBV4-1,TRBJ2-2,TRBD2,NA,CASSQVPSGINTGELFF,TGCGCCAGCAGCCAAGTCCCTAGCGGGATTAACACCGGGGAGCTGTTTTTT
TRBV5-1,TRBJ1-1,TRBD1,NA,CASGSGTEGTEAFF,TGCGCCAGCGGATCAGGGACAGAAGGCACTGAAGCTTTCTTT
TRBV6-5,TRBJ2-2,NA,NA,CASIGHTGELFF,TGTGCCAGCATCGGACACACCGGGGAGCTGTTTTTT
TRBV5-6,TRBJ2-7,TRBD2,NA,CASSPGLAPTYEQYF,TGTGCCAGCAGCCCGGGACTAGCGCCCACCTACGAGCAGTACTTC
TRBV21-1,TRBJ2-7,NA,NA,CARDYEQYF,TGTGCCAGGGACTACGAGCAGTACTTC
TRBV30,TRBJ2-4,NA,NA,CAWSTEGIQYF,TGTGCCTGGAGTACCGAAGGGATTCAGTACTTC
TRBV28,TRBJ1-1,NA,NA,CASSLRAGVNTEAFF,TGTGCCAGCAGTTTAAGGGCGGGGGTGAACACTGAAGCTTTCTTT
TRBV5-1,TRBJ2-6,TRBD2,NA,CASSNSGGAGGANVLTF,TGCGCCAGCAGCAATAGCGGGGGGGCCGGTGGGGCCAACGTCCTGACTTTC
TRBV15,TRBJ2-3,TRBD2,NA,CATSRVGGWEGVRTQYF,TGTGCCACCAGCAGAGTAGGAGGGTGGGAGGGTGTGCGAACGCAGTATTTT
TRBV18,TRBJ2-3,NA,few,CASSSEDTQYF,TGTGCCAGCTCGAGTGAAGATACGCAGTATTTT
TRBV14,TRBJ2-3,TRBD2,once,CASSPTSGGALLSDTQYF,TGTGCCAGCAGCCCCACTAGCGGGGGGGCTCTCTTGTCGGATACGCAGTATTTT
TRBV18,TRBJ2-7,NA,NA,CASSPPHPPYEQYF,TGTGCCAGCTCACCACCTCATCCACCCTACGAGCAGTACTTC
TRBV6-5,TRBJ2-7,TRBD2,NA,CASRQVAGGAYEQYF,TGTGCCAGCAGGCAGGTAGCGGGGGGGGCCTACGAGCAGTACTTC
TRBV7-9,TRBJ1-2,NA,NA,CASSPEGGYGYTF,TGTGCCAGCAGCCCGGAGGGGGGCTATGGCTACACCTTC
TRBV19,TRBJ2-3,NA,NA,CASSTSLSDTQYF,TGTGCCAGTAGTACTTCCCTCTCAGATACGCAGTATTTT
TRBV7-9,TRBJ2-7,NA,NA,CASSLSTGSYEQYF,TGTGCCAGCAGCTTAAGTACAGGGTCCTACGAGCAGTACTTC
TRBV10-1,TRBJ2-1,TRBD2,NA,CASSPLAGVYNEQFF,TGCGCCAGCAGCCCCCTAGCGGGGGTCTACAATGAGCAGTTCTTC
TRBV6-5,TRBJ1-1,TRBD1,NA,CASSSGRDRGTTEAFF,TGTGCCAGCAGTTCGGGGCGGGACAGGGGAACCACTGAAGCTTTCTTT
TRBV6-1,TRBJ2-7,NA,NA,CASSVSQGRSYEQYF,TGTGCCAGCAGTGTCTCACAGGGTCGCTCCTACGAGCAGTACTTC
TRBV4-1,TRBJ1-5,NA,NA,CASSQEGSQPQHF,TGCGCCAGCAGCCAAGAAGGATCGCAGCCCCAGCATTTT